This T cell receptor beta chain is from a study of CD8 T cells in Susac syndrome. Study-level points and caveats: An acknowledgment was made by the study that its TCR sequencing and HLA analysis involved relatively few individuals.

RNA, at about 0.45 to 1 ug, was reverse transcribed with random hexamers. TCRdb reprocessed the immunoSEQ multiplex PCR reads via MiXCR and lists one record per CDR3 protein. The sample holds 250,000 to 350,000 distinct CDR3 sequences, about 91% seen once. Remarks on this clonotype: Its antigen remains unknown.

CD8+ and CD4+ T cells circulating in blood were sequenced for TCR beta. The TCR comes from a human donor with multiple sclerosis. The source material was CD4+ T cells from PBMCs.

DNA for the CDR3: TGTGCCAGCAGCCCCAGACAGGGGGAGCTGTTTTTT. It codes for CASSPRQGELFF. The chain couples TRBV7-3 to TRBJ2-2, with D possibly matching TRBD1 (5 bases). CDR1 is SGHTA, CDR2 FQGTGA, per germline. This CDR3 contains 12 residues. Trimming removed 5 bases at V and 8 bases at J, with 9 bases between.